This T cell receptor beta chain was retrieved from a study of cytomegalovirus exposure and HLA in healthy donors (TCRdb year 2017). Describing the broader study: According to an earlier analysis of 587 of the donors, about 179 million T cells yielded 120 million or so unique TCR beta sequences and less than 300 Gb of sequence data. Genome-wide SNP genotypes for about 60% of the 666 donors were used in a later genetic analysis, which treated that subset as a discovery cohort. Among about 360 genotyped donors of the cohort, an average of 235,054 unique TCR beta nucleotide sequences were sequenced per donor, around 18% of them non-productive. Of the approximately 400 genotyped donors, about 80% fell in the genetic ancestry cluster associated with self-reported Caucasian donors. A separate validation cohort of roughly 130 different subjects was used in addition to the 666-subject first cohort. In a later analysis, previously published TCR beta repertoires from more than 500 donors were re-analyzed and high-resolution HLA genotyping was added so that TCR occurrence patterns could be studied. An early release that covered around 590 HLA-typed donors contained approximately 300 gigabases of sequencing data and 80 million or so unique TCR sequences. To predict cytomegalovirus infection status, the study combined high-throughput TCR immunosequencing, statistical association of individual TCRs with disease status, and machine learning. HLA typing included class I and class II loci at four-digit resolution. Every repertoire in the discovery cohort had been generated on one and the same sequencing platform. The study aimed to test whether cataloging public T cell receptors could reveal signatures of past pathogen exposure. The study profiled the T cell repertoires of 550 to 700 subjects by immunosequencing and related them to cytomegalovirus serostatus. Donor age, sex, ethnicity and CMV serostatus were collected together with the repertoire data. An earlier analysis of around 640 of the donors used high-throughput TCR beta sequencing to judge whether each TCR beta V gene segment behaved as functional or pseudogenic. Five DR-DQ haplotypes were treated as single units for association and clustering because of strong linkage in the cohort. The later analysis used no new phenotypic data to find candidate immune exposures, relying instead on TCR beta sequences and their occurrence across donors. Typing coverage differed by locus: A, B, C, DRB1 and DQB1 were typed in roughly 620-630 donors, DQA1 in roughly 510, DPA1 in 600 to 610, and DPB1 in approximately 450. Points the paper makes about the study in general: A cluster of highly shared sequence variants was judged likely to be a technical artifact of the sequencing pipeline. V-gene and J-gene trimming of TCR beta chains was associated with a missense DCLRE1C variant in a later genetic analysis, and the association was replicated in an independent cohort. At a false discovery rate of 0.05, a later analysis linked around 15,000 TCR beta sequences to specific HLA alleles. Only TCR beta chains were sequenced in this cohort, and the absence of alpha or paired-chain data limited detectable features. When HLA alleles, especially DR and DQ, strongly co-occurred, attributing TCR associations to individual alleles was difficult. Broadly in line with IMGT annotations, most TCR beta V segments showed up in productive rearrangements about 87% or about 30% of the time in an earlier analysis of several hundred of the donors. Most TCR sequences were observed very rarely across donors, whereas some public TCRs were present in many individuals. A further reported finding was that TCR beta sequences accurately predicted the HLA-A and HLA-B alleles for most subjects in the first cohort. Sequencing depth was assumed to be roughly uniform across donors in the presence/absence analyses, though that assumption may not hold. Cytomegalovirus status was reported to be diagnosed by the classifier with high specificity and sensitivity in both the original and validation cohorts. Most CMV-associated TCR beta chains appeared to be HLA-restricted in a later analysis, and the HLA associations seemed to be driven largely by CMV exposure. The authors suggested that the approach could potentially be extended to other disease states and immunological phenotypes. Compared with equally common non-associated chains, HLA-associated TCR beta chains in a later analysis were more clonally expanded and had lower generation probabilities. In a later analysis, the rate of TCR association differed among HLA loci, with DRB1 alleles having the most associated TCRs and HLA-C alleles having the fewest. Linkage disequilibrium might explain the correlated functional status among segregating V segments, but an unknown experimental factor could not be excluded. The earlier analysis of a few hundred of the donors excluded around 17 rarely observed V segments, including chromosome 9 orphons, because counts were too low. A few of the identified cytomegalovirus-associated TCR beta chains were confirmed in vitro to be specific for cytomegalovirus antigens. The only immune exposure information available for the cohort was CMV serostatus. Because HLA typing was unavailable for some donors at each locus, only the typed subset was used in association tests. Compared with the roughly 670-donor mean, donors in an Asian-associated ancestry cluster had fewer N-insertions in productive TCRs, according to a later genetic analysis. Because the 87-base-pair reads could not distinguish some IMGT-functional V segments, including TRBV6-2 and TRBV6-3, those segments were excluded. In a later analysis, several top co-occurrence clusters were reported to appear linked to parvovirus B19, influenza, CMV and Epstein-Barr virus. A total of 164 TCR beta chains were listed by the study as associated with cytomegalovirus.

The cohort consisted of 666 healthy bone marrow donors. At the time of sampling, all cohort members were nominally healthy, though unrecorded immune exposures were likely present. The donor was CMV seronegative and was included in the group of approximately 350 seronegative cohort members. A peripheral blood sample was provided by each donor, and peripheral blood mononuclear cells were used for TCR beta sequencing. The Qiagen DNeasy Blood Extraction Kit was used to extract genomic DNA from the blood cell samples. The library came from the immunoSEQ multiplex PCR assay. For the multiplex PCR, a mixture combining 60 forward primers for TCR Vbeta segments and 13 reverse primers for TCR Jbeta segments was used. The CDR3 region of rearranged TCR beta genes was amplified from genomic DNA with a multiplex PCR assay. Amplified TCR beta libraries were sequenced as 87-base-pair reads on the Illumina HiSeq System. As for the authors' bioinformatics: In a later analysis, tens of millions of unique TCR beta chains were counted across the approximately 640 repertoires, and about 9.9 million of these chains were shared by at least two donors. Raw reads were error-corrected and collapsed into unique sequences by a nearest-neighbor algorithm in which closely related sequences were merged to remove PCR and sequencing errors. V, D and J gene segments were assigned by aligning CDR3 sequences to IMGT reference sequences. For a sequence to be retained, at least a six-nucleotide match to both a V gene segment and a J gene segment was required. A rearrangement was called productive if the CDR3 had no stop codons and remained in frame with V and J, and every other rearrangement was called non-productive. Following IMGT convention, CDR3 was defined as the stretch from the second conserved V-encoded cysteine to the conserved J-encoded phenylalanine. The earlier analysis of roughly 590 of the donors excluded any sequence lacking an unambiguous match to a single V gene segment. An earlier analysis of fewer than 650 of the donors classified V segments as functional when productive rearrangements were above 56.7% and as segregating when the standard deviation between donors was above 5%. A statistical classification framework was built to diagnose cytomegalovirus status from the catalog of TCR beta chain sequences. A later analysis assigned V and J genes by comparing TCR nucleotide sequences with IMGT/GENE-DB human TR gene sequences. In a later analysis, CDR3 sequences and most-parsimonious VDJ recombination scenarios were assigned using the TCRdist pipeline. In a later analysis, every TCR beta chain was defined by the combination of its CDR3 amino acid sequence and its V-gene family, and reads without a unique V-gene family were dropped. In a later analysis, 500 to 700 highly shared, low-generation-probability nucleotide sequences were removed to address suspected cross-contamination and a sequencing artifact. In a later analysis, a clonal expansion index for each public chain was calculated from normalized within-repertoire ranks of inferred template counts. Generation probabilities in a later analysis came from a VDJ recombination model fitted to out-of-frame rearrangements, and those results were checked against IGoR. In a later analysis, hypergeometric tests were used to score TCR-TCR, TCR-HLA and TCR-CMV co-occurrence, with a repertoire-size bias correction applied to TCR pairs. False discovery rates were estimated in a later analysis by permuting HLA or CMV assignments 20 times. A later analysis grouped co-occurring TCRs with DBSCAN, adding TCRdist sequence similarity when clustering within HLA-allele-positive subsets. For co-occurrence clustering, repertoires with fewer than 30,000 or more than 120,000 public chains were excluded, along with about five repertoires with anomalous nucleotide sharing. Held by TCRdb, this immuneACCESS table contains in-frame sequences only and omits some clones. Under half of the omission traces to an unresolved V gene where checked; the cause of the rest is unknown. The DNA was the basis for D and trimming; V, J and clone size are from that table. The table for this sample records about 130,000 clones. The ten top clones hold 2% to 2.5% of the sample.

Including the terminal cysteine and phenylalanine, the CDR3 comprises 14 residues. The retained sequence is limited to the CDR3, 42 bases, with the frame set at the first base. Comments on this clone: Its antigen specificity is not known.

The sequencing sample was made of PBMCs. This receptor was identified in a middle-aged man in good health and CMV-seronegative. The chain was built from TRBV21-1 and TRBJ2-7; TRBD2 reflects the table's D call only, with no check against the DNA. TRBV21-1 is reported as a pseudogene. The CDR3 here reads CASSGGTSGIEQYF. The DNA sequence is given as TGTGCCAGCAGCGGCGGGACTAGCGGGATCGAGCAGTACTTC.